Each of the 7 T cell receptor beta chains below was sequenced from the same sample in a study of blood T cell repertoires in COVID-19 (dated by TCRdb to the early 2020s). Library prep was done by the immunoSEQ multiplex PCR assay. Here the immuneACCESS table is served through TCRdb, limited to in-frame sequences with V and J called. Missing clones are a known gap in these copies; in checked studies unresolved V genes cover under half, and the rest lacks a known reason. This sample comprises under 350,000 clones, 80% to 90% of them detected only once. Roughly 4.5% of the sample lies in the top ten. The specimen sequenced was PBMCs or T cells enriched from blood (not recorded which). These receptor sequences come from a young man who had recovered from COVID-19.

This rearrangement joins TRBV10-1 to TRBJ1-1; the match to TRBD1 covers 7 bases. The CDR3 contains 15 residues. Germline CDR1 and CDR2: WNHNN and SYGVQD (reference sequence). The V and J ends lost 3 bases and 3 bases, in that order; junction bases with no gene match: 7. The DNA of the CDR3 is TGCGCCAGCAGTGATTCCGGACAGGCCTACACTGAAGCTTTCTTT. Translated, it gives CASSDSGQAYTEAFF.

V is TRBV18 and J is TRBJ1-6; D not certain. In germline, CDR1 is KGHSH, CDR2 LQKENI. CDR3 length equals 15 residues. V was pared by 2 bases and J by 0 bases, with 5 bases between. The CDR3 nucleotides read TGTGCCAGCTCACCAGGGAGCTCCTATAATTCACCCCTCCACTTT. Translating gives CASSPGSSYNSPLHF.

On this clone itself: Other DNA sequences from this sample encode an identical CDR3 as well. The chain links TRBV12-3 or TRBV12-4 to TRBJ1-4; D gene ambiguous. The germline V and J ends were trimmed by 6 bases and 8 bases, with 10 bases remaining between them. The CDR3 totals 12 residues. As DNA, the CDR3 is TGTGCCAGCAGCCACGGAGGAGAAAAACTGTTTTTT. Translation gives CASSHGGEKLFF.

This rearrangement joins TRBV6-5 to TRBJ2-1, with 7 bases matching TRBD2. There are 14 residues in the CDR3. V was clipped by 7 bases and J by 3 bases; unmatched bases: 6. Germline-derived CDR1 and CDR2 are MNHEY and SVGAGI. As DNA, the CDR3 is TGTGCCAGCAAGGTGGGCGGGGGCTACAATGAGCAGTTCTTC. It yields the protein CASKVGGGYNEQFF.

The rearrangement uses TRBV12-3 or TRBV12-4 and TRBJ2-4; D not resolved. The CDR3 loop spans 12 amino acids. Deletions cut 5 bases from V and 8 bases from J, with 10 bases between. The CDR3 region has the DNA TGTGCCAGCAGTAGGAACGGAGACATTCAGTACTTC. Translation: CASSRNGDIQYF.

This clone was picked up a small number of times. In DNA form, the CDR3 reads TGTGCCAGCAGCCAAGACGGACAGTTTCAGCCCCAGCATTTT. Protein: CASSQDGQFQPQHF. The chain uses TRBV3-1 (or the pseudogene TRBV3-2) and TRBJ1-5, with a tentative D call TRBD1 (6 bases). CDR1 is LGHDT and CDR2 is YNNKEL in the germline V gene (reference sequence). V lost 0 bases, J lost 6 bases, and 9 bases lay in between. The CDR3 has 14 residues.

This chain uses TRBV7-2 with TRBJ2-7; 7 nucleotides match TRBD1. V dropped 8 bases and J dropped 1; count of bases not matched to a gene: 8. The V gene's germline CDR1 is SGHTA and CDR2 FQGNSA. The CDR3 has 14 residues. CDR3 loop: CASGKSGQSYEQYF. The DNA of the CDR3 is TGTGCCAGCGGGAAATCGGGACAGTCCTACGAGCAGTACTTC.